This TCR beta chain was obtained from a study of blood T cell repertoires in COVID-19. Study-wide context: Both acute and convalescent COVID-19 samples were obtained from the United States, Italy and Spain. From T cells, B-cell-depleted T cells, or PBMCs came the material, which was cDNA or gDNA.

In the authors' methods: Reference gene primers were amplified, and this amplification served to estimate nucleated cell counts. Produced via immunoSEQ multiplex PCR; TCRdb's table is partial and in-frame only. From that table come the V and J calls and clone size; the DNA was used to work out D and trimming. The sample contains over 20,000 clones, about 91% of which appear only once. Germline values: CDR1 MRHNA, CDR2 SNTAGT. The CDR3 is made up of 15 amino acids. The V and J ends lost 8 bases and 1 base respectively, with 17 bases between them. The gene calls are TRBV6-4 and TRBJ1-2; D is unresolved. The TCR was taken from a man in his 70s with acute or convalescent COVID-19. The specimen was peripheral blood. CDR3 DNA sequence: TGTGCCAGCCCGGGTGAGAGTACACTTAACTATGGCTACACCTTC. This codes for CASPGESTLNYGYTF.